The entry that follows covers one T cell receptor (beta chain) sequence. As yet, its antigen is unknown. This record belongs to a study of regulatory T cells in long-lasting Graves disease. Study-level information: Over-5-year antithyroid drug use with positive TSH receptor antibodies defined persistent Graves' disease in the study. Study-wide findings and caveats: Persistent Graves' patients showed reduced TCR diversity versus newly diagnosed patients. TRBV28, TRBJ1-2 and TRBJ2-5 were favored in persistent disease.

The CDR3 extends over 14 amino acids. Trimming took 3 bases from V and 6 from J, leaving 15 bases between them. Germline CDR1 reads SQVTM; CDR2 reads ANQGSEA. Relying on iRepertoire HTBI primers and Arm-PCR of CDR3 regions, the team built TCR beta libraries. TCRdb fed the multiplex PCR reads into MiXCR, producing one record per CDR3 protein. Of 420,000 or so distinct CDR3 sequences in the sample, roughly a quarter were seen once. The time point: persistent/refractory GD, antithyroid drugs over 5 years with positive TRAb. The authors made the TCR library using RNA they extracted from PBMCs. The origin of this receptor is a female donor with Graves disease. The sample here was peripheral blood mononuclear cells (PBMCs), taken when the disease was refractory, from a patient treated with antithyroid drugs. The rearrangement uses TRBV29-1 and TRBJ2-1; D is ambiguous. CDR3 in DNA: TGCAGCGTTGACGGCGCAAGTAATACCAATGAGCAGTTCTTC. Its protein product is CSVDGASNTNEQFF.